This T cell receptor (beta chain) was sequenced for a study of tumor-infiltrating lymphocytes in localized non-small cell lung cancer. General study points: Tumor T-cell fraction was not associated with recurrence-free survival. Available tissue quantity limited TCR sequencing to a patient subset. Higher tumor T cell infiltration than in uninvolved lung was supported by TCRbeta sequencing.

The method was immunoSEQ multiplex PCR; TCRdb's version includes in-frame clones alone and lacks a portion of them. Of about 16,000 clones in the sample, about four fifths are singletons; the top ten hold 8.5% to 9.5%. Concerning this clone itself: Its specificity is unknown.

The trim removed 5 bases at V and 7 bases at J, leaving 12 bases unmatched. Germline V gene data show CDR1 as SEHNR and CDR2 as FQNEAQ (reference sequence). This CDR3 spans 16 amino acids. Specimen: lung tumor tissue. This TCR derives from a human donor with non-small cell lung cancer. V gene TRBV7-9 combines with J gene TRBJ2-3; 10 nucleotides align to TRBD2. The CDR3 sequence: CASSRGLAEPWYTQYF. Written as DNA, the CDR3 is TGTGCCAGCAGCCGCGGACTAGCGGAGCCTTGGTATACGCAGTATTTT.